Listed below are T cell receptor beta chains from one sample, sequenced in a study of OX40 agonist ivuxolimab in advanced cancers. Sequencing used immunoSEQ multiplex PCR; TCRdb keeps in-frame clones, though not all of them. The sample shows tens of thousands of clones, 90% to 95% of them seen only once. The sequencing here drew on CD4+ or CD8+ T cells sorted from blood, taken in a trial of the OX40 agonist ivuxolimab. The receptor source for this set is an adult with an advanced solid tumor such as melanoma, head and neck, liver or kidney cancer. CDR3s include the opening cysteine and the closing phenylalanine or tryptophan. Fields, in order: CDR3 DNA, CDR3 protein, J gene, V gene, D gene, clone size. A D gene is named only where the DNA matches it firmly. Some rows have no size entry. The others give once, few or many, or a class for an expanded clone.

CDR3 DNA: TGTGCCAGCAGTATCAGGGCCTCCAGCTCCTACGAGCAGTACTTC; CDR3 protein: CASSIRASSSYEQYF; J gene: TRBJ2-7; V gene: TRBV6-5; D gene: NA; clone size: NA
CDR3 DNA: TGTGCCAGCAGTCACAGACAGGGGGCATTGTCCGGGGAGCTGTTTTTT; CDR3 protein: CASSHRQGALSGELFF; J gene: TRBJ2-2; V gene: TRBV2; D gene: TRBD1; clone size: NA
CDR3 DNA: TGTGCCAGCAGTTGGCAGACAAGCACAGATACGCAGTATTTT; CDR3 protein: CASSWQTSTDTQYF; J gene: TRBJ2-3; V gene: TRBV28; D gene: NA; clone size: NA
CDR3 DNA: TGCGCCAGCACCCCAGTCCCCCCAGAGGCCCAGTACTTC; CDR3 protein: CASTPVPPEAQYF; J gene: TRBJ2-5; V gene: TRBV5-1; D gene: NA; clone size: NA
CDR3 DNA: TGTGCCAGCGGAGGGGAAGGGAAGGAGACCCAGTACTTC; CDR3 protein: CASGGEGKETQYF; J gene: TRBJ2-5; V gene: TRBV6-1; D gene: NA; clone size: once
CDR3 DNA: TGCGCCAGCAGCCCGCGGGGTGGCTACGAGCAGTACTTC; CDR3 protein: CASSPRGGYEQYF; J gene: TRBJ2-7; V gene: TRBV5-1; D gene: NA; clone size: NA
CDR3 DNA: TGCGCCAGCAGTGAGCCATCCGGGACTAGCGGGAGGTTAAGAGACGAGCAGTACTTC; CDR3 protein: CASSEPSGTSGRLRDEQYF; J gene: TRBJ2-7; V gene: TRBV10-1; D gene: TRBD2; clone size: NA
CDR3 DNA: TGTGCCAGCAGAGCAGGGGCCACTGAAGCTTTCTTT; CDR3 protein: CASRAGATEAFF; J gene: TRBJ1-1; V gene: TRBV2; D gene: NA; clone size: NA
CDR3 DNA: TGTGCCAGTAGATCGAGACAGACTTACAATGAGCAGTTCTTC; CDR3 protein: CASRSRQTYNEQFF; J gene: TRBJ2-1; V gene: TRBV19; D gene: NA; clone size: NA
CDR3 DNA: TGTGCCAGCAGCGTAGGGACAGGGGAGTACGAGCAGTACTTC; CDR3 protein: CASSVGTGEYEQYF; J gene: TRBJ2-7; V gene: TRBV9; D gene: TRBD1; clone size: once
CDR3 DNA: TGTGCCAGTAGTATGGGACAGGACGAGCAGTACTTC; CDR3 protein: CASSMGQDEQYF; J gene: TRBJ2-7; V gene: TRBV19; D gene: TRBD1; clone size: medium-sized
CDR3 DNA: TGCGCCAGCAGCTCCCGGCCAGATACGCAGTATTTT; CDR3 protein: CASSSRPDTQYF; J gene: TRBJ2-3; V gene: TRBV5-1; D gene: NA; clone size: NA
CDR3 DNA: TGTGCCAGCAGCCAAGCGCTACTGGTACAAGAGACCCAGTACTTC; CDR3 protein: CASSQALLVQETQYF; J gene: TRBJ2-5; V gene: TRBV14; D gene: NA; clone size: NA
CDR3 DNA: TGCGCCAGCAGCCAAGAGGCAGGGGACTACACTGAAGCTTTCTTT; CDR3 protein: CASSQEAGDYTEAFF; J gene: TRBJ1-1; V gene: TRBV4-1; D gene: NA; clone size: few
CDR3 DNA: TGTGCCACCCGGGACACCGGGTACAATGAGCAGTTCTTC; CDR3 protein: CATRDTGYNEQFF; J gene: TRBJ2-1; V gene: TRBV28; D gene: NA; clone size: NA
CDR3 DNA: TGTGCCAGCACTCCGGGGAGCGGGAGTTGGTTCGATGAGCAGTTCTTC; CDR3 protein: CASTPGSGSWFDEQFF; J gene: TRBJ2-1; V gene: TRBV28; D gene: TRBD2; clone size: NA
CDR3 DNA: TGTGCCAGCAGCCCCGAGTCTGGCGGGGCTAGCTCCTACGAGCAGTACTTC; CDR3 protein: CASSPESGGASSYEQYF; J gene: TRBJ2-7; V gene: TRBV7-9; D gene: NA; clone size: NA
CDR3 DNA: TGCGCCAGCAGCCAAGTTCCAGCGGGACAGGGGGCTTATAGCAATCAGCCCCAGCATTTT; CDR3 protein: CASSQVPAGQGAYSNQPQHF; J gene: TRBJ1-5; V gene: TRBV4-1; D gene: TRBD1; clone size: NA
CDR3 DNA: TGTGCCAGCCTAGCGGGATTATACGAGCAGTACTTC; CDR3 protein: CASLAGLYEQYF; J gene: TRBJ2-7; V gene: TRBV2; D gene: TRBD2; clone size: NA
CDR3 DNA: TGTGCCAGCAGCTTCCCTAACACTGAAGCTTTCTTT; CDR3 protein: CASSFPNTEAFF; J gene: TRBJ1-1; V gene: TRBV7-9; D gene: NA; clone size: once
CDR3 DNA: TGCGCCAGCAGCCAAGTGGCAGACGCGGGCTACGAGCAGTACTTC; CDR3 protein: CASSQVADAGYEQYF; J gene: TRBJ2-7; V gene: TRBV4-3; D gene: NA; clone size: NA
CDR3 DNA: TGTGCCAGCAGCTTAGGATGGGGGTACAATGAGCAGTTCTTC; CDR3 protein: CASSLGWGYNEQFF; J gene: TRBJ2-1; V gene: TRBV7-8; D gene: NA; clone size: NA
CDR3 DNA: TGTGCCAGCAGCGAGGATAACACAGGGGGCGAGCAGTACTTC; CDR3 protein: CASSEDNTGGEQYF; J gene: TRBJ2-7; V gene: TRBV5-6; D gene: TRBD1; clone size: NA
CDR3 DNA: TGTGCCAGCAGTTACTCGACAGCTCAGAACACTGAAGCTTTCTTT; CDR3 protein: CASSYSTAQNTEAFF; J gene: TRBJ1-1; V gene: TRBV6-5; D gene: NA; clone size: NA
CDR3 DNA: TGTGCCAGTCACCCCCAAACAGGGTTTCGGGAGCAGTACTTC; CDR3 protein: CASHPQTGFREQYF; J gene: TRBJ2-7; V gene: TRBV28; D gene: NA; clone size: NA
CDR3 DNA: TGTGCCATCTGTGCGGGATCATCCTACGAGCAGTACTTC; CDR3 protein: CAICAGSSYEQYF; J gene: TRBJ2-7; V gene: TRBV10-3; D gene: NA; clone size: NA
CDR3 DNA: TGTGCCAGCAGTTCGGCTCGGAGCCCGGGTGGCTACACCTTC; CDR3 protein: CASSSARSPGGYTF; J gene: TRBJ1-2; V gene: TRBV27; D gene: NA; clone size: once
CDR3 DNA: TGTGCCAGCAGTCCCCCGGACAGAGGGGTGGGGGGGGAGCTGTTTTTT; CDR3 protein: CASSPPDRGVGGELFF; J gene: TRBJ2-2; V gene: TRBV28; D gene: NA; clone size: NA
CDR3 DNA: TGTGCCAGCAGCTCTAGCTACTCCTACGAGCAGTACTTC; CDR3 protein: CASSSSYSYEQYF; J gene: TRBJ2-7; V gene: TRBV5-6; D gene: NA; clone size: NA
CDR3 DNA: TGCGCCAGCAGCCCGACAGGGGGCAAAAACATTCAGTACTTC; CDR3 protein: CASSPTGGKNIQYF; J gene: TRBJ2-4; V gene: TRBV5-1; D gene: TRBD1; clone size: NA
CDR3 DNA: TGTGCCAGCAGTTACGGGACGGCGAACACTGAAGCTTTCTTT; CDR3 protein: CASSYGTANTEAFF; J gene: TRBJ1-1; V gene: TRBV6-5; D gene: NA; clone size: NA
CDR3 DNA: TGTGCCAGCAGTTCTTTAGATAGCAATCAGCCCCAGCATTTT; CDR3 protein: CASSSLDSNQPQHF; J gene: TRBJ1-5; V gene: TRBV28; D gene: NA; clone size: NA
CDR3 DNA: TGTGCCAGCAGCATAGGACAGGCTTATTCCTACGAGCAGTACTTC; CDR3 protein: CASSIGQAYSYEQYF; J gene: TRBJ2-7; V gene: TRBV5-6; D gene: TRBD1; clone size: NA
CDR3 DNA: TGTGCCAGCAGCCACCCGGGACAAATAAACTATGGCTACACCTTC; CDR3 protein: CASSHPGQINYGYTF; J gene: TRBJ1-2; V gene: TRBV14; D gene: NA; clone size: NA
CDR3 DNA: TGTGCTAGCAGCTTAGGGGGGACAGGGGGCAATGAGCAGTTCTTC; CDR3 protein: CASSLGGTGGNEQFF; J gene: TRBJ2-1; V gene: TRBV7-7; D gene: TRBD1; clone size: NA
CDR3 DNA: TGTGCCAGCAGCTGGACAGGGCCCTCCTACGAGCAGTACTTC; CDR3 protein: CASSWTGPSYEQYF; J gene: TRBJ2-7; V gene: TRBV5-6; D gene: TRBD1; clone size: NA
CDR3 DNA: TGTGCCAGCAGCTTATACGGGTCCAATGAGCAGTTCTTC; CDR3 protein: CASSLYGSNEQFF; J gene: TRBJ2-1; V gene: TRBV7-3; D gene: NA; clone size: NA
CDR3 DNA: TGTGCCAGCAGCCTGGGACAGGTCTGGGGCGCCAATGAGCAGTTCTTC; CDR3 protein: CASSLGQVWGANEQFF; J gene: TRBJ2-1; V gene: TRBV5-8; D gene: TRBD1; clone size: NA
CDR3 DNA: TGCAGCGTTGACCCAGGGGGCTGGGGCTACACCTTC; CDR3 protein: CSVDPGGWGYTF; J gene: TRBJ1-2; V gene: TRBV29-1; D gene: TRBD1; clone size: NA
CDR3 DNA: TGTGCCAGCAGCCAAGATGGGGTAAGTGGGACAGGGGAATACAATGAGCAGTTCTTC; CDR3 protein: CASSQDGVSGTGEYNEQFF; J gene: TRBJ2-1; V gene: TRBV14; D gene: TRBD1; clone size: NA
CDR3 DNA: TGTGCCAGCAGCCCAAGGGGGGGATACGAGCAGTACTTC; CDR3 protein: CASSPRGGYEQYF; J gene: TRBJ2-7; V gene: TRBV11-3; D gene: NA; clone size: once
CDR3 DNA: TGCGCCAGCAGCGGCGACAGGGGCACTGAAGCTTTCTTT; CDR3 protein: CASSGDRGTEAFF; J gene: TRBJ1-1; V gene: TRBV5-1; D gene: TRBD1; clone size: few
CDR3 DNA: TGTGCCTGGAGTGTCCCTAGCGGGAGGCTCCCCGGGGAGCTGTTTTTT; CDR3 protein: CAWSVPSGRLPGELFF; J gene: TRBJ2-2; V gene: TRBV30; D gene: TRBD2; clone size: NA
CDR3 DNA: TGTGCCAGCAGCGGGACTAGCGGGAGGTCACGCACAGATACGCAGTATTTT; CDR3 protein: CASSGTSGRSRTDTQYF; J gene: TRBJ2-3; V gene: TRBV13; D gene: TRBD2; clone size: NA
CDR3 DNA: TGCGCCAGCAGCTTGTTCCCTAGCGGGAAGGGAGAGACCCAGTACTTC; CDR3 protein: CASSLFPSGKGETQYF; J gene: TRBJ2-5; V gene: TRBV5-1; D gene: TRBD2; clone size: NA
CDR3 DNA: TGTGCCAGCAGCCCCATGGACAGCTATGGCTACACCTTC; CDR3 protein: CASSPMDSYGYTF; J gene: TRBJ1-2; V gene: TRBV7-6; D gene: NA; clone size: once
CDR3 DNA: TGTGCCAGCAGCTTCCCCGGCACAGATACGCAGTATTTT; CDR3 protein: CASSFPGTDTQYF; J gene: TRBJ2-3; V gene: TRBV7-4; D gene: NA; clone size: NA
CDR3 DNA: TGTGCCAGTAGTCCCGGGACAGGGGTAAACATTCAGTACTTC; CDR3 protein: CASSPGTGVNIQYF; J gene: TRBJ2-4; V gene: TRBV19; D gene: TRBD1; clone size: NA
CDR3 DNA: TGTGCCAGCAGCGTAGCGGGAGGGCCAGGGGAGACCCAGTACTTC; CDR3 protein: CASSVAGGPGETQYF; J gene: TRBJ2-5; V gene: TRBV9; D gene: TRBD2; clone size: NA
CDR3 DNA: TGTGCCAGCAGCCCTGGGACGACGGGGGCAGATACGCAGTATTTT; CDR3 protein: CASSPGTTGADTQYF; J gene: TRBJ2-3; V gene: TRBV11-2; D gene: NA; clone size: once
CDR3 DNA: TGCGCCAGCAGCCCAACTTCGGGGGAGACCCAGTACTTC; CDR3 protein: CASSPTSGETQYF; J gene: TRBJ2-5; V gene: TRBV4-1; D gene: NA; clone size: NA
CDR3 DNA: TGTGCCAGCAGCTTAGGGACTAGCGGGAGAATCGGTGGGGAGCTGTTTTTT; CDR3 protein: CASSLGTSGRIGGELFF; J gene: TRBJ2-2; V gene: TRBV13; D gene: TRBD2; clone size: NA
CDR3 DNA: TGTGCCAGCAACTTGGACAGGGGGCCCTACGAGCAGTACTTC; CDR3 protein: CASNLDRGPYEQYF; J gene: TRBJ2-7; V gene: TRBV28; D gene: TRBD1; clone size: NA
CDR3 DNA: TGTGCCAGCAGCTTATGGGCCCGGTCCTACGAGCAGTACTTC; CDR3 protein: CASSLWARSYEQYF; J gene: TRBJ2-7; V gene: TRBV11-3; D gene: NA; clone size: NA
CDR3 DNA: TGTGCCAGCAGCTCCGACAGGGACAATCAGCCCCAGCATTTT; CDR3 protein: CASSSDRDNQPQHF; J gene: TRBJ1-5; V gene: TRBV7-3; D gene: TRBD1; clone size: NA
CDR3 DNA: TGTGCCAGCAGTTTAACCCTCCGGGACAGCTATGGCTACACCTTC; CDR3 protein: CASSLTLRDSYGYTF; J gene: TRBJ1-2; V gene: TRBV6-4; D gene: TRBD1; clone size: NA